The 25 T cell receptor beta chains below come from one sample, sequenced in a study of shared clonotypes between healthy human individuals. Assay: immunoSEQ multiplex PCR; the TCRdb copy retains only in-frame clones and omits some. The data contain around 2.5 million clones, 93% of them singletons. The sequencing input was naive CD4+ T cells from PBMCs. Subset defined: CD45RA+ positively selected. The receptors here all came from a man aged 18 to 29 in good health. Some clones in this sample may be carry-over from other donors' samples.

This chain links TRBV15 with TRBJ2-7; 8 bases match TRBD1. J lost 0 bases, V lost 4 bases, and 5 bases had no gene match. This CDR3 region has 15 residues. The germline V gene encodes CDR1 LNHNV and CDR2 YYDKDF (reference sequence). CDR3 coding DNA: TGTGCCACCAGCACTGACAGGGGTCCCTCCTACGAGCAGTACTTC. This sequence encodes CATSTDRGPSYEQYF.

This rearrangement joins TRBV28 to TRBJ1-5; no definite D call. Germline CDR1 MDHEN, CDR2 SYDVKM. This CDR3 has 11 amino acids. V shed 6 bases and J shed 9 bases, with 9 bases lying between them. The CDR3 here is CASSRFPPQHF. The CDR3 nucleotides are TGTGCCAGCAGCCGTTTCCCGCCCCAGCATTTT.

The chain's CDR3 is CASSSGGLAGGMAETQYF. Here the CDR3 DNA reads TGTGCCAGCAGCTCGGGTGGTTTGGCAGGGGGCATGGCGGAGACCCAGTACTTC. The rearrangement links TRBV5-5 to TRBJ2-5; 8 nucleotides align to TRBD1. The CDR3 loop spans 18 amino acids. V gave up 3 bases and J gave up 5 bases; unmatched junction bases: 18. CDR1 and CDR2 from the germline V gene are SGHKS and YYEKEE (reference sequence).

The chain joins TRBV28 to TRBJ2-2, with TRBD2 as a possible D gene (5 bases). V was clipped by 3 bases and J by 7 bases, with 21 bases between them. CDR1 is MDHEN, CDR2 SYDVKM, per germline. The CDR3 consists of 17 residues. In nucleotides, the CDR3 is TGTGCCAGCAGTTTCCTCGAGGGTGAGAGAGCGAACGGGGAGCTGTTTTTT. Encoded protein: CASSFLEGERANGELFF.

J is TRBJ1-3 and V is TRBV2; D unclear. Looked up from germline, CDR1 is SNHLY and CDR2 is FYNNEI. Trimming left V 1 base short and J 0 bases short, with 7 bases between. The CDR3 contains 15 residues. The CDR3 DNA sequence: TGTGCCAGCAGTGAAGGGACCCGCTCTGGAAACACCATATATTTT. The encoded protein is CASSEGTRSGNTIYF.

The gene calls are TRBV7-2 and TRBJ1-5; 7 nucleotides line up with TRBD1. The CDR3 covers 15 residues. With V trimmed by 5 bases and J by 2 bases, 6 bases remained unmatched. In germline, CDR1 is SGHTA, CDR2 FQGNSA. DNA for the CDR3: TGTGCCAGCAGCAAATATCAGGGGGGCAATCAGCCCCAGCATTTT. It codes for CASSKYQGGNQPQHF. The full variable domain, rest sourced from reference TRBV7-2 and TRBJ1-5, is GAGVSQSPSNKVTEKGKDVELRCDPISGHTALYWYRQSLGQGLEFLIYFQGNSAPDKSGLPSDRFSAERTGGSVSTLTIQRTQQEDSAVYLCASSKYQGGNQPQHFGDGTRLSIL.

J is TRBJ1-1 and V is TRBV18; perhaps TRBD1 as D (6 bases). Trimming took off 6 bases at V and 5 bases at J, with 25 bases between the two ends. Germline V gene lookup returns CDR1 KGHSH and CDR2 LQKENI. The CDR3 consists of 17 residues. CDR3 amino acids: CASSTTGQSLVGTEAFF. In DNA, the CDR3 is TGTGCCAGCTCTACCACCGGACAGTCACTCGTCGGTACTGAAGCTTTCTTT.

The chain carries TRBV5-4 and TRBJ1-2; D unclear. The germline V gene encodes CDR1 SGHNT and CDR2 YYREEE (reference sequence). The CDR3 consists of 14 residues. Trimming cost V 0 bases and J 4 bases, with 10 bases left between them. The CDR3 spells CASSLETRRYGYTF. In DNA form, the CDR3 reads TGTGCCAGCAGCTTGGAAACCCGCCGCTATGGCTACACCTTC.

This clone was observed once. DNA of the CDR3: TGTGCCAGCAGTCCAAGGGGGCGGGGGGCCAACACTGAAGCTTTCTTT. Translated, it gives CASSPRGRGANTEAFF. V usage is TRBV28 and J usage is TRBJ1-1, with TRBD1 matching over 7 bases. The germline gives CDR1 MDHEN, CDR2 SYDVKM. The length of the CDR3 is 16 residues. After removal of 5 bases from V and 2 bases from J, the junction contained 11 bases not matched to a gene.

This chain links TRBV4-1 with TRBJ1-2, with 8 bases fitting TRBD1. CDR3 length: 15 amino acids. The V gene's germline CDR1 is MGHRA and CDR2 YSYEKL. With V trimmed by 3 bases and J by 2 bases, 5 bases remained unmatched. CDR3 in amino acids: CASSQDRESNYGYTF. The CDR3 coding sequence is TGCGCCAGCAGCCAGGACAGGGAATCCAACTATGGCTACACCTTC.

The gene calls are TRBV19 and TRBJ2-7; 8 bases agree with TRBD1. This CDR3 has 15 amino acids. From germline, CDR1 is LNHDA and CDR2 SQIVND (reference sequence). Germline trimming cut 5 bases from V and 2 bases from J; bases unmatched to any gene: 8. The CDR3 is CASSPGTGRTYEQYF. Written as DNA, the CDR3 is TGTGCCAGTAGTCCCGGGACAGGTAGAACCTACGAGCAGTACTTC.

The rearrangement uses TRBV6-6 and TRBJ2-3; D remains ambiguous. V lost 6 bases and J lost 9, with 16 bases in between. Germline V CDR1 and CDR2: MNHNY, SVGAGI (reference sequence). This CDR3 is built from 13 residues. For the CDR3, the DNA is TGTGCCAGCAGCACCGCACAAACGGGCACGCAGTATTTT. Translating it yields CASSTAQTGTQYF.

This rearrangement joins TRBV30 to TRBJ2-5, with 7 bases lining up with TRBD2. This CDR3 is built from 13 residues. Germline CDR1 reads GTSNPN; CDR2 reads SVGIG (reference sequence). V shed 0 bases and J 6 bases; nucleotides not matched to a gene: 4. CDR3 DNA: TGTGCCTGGAGTGTTTCGGGGGGAAAGACCCAGTACTTC. Its translation: CAWSVSGGKTQYF.

Regarding this clone: A read error may produce the germline difference seen at one junction end. CDR3 in DNA: TGCCGGAAGAACACTGAAGCTTTCTTT. As protein: CRKNTEAFF. This chain links TRBV11-3 with TRBJ1-1; the D is unclear. Germline V lookup: CDR1 SGHNT, CDR2 YENEEA. The CDR3 has 9 residues.

The rearrangement joins TRBV18 to TRBJ2-7; TRBD2 might be the D (7 bases). V was pared by 3 bases and J by 0 bases, with 15 bases between. The length of the CDR3 is 16 residues. Germline CDR1 is KGHSH and CDR2 is LQKENI. In DNA, the CDR3 is TGTGCCAGCTCACCGGCTGGGGGGGCTAGCTCCTACGAGCAGTACTTC. Its protein product is CASSPAGGASSYEQYF.

This clone was recorded once. The V gene is TRBV7-8, the J gene TRBJ2-1; possibly TRBD1 or TRBD2 for D (6 bases each). Looked up from germline, CDR1 is SGHVS and CDR2 is FQNEAQ. V was cut by 1 base and J by 4 bases, with 11 bases left in between. The CDR3 totals 15 residues. The CDR3 sequence: CASSLVRDMYNEQFF. Written as DNA, the CDR3 is TGTGCCAGCAGCTTAGTGCGGGACATGTACAATGAGCAGTTCTTC.

This sequence joins TRBV5-4 and TRBJ1-3; D gene ambiguous. CDR3 size: 17 residues. The germline V gene has CDR1 SGHNT and CDR2 YYREEE (reference sequence). The ends were cut back, 0 bases at V and 0 bases at J, with 13 bases in the middle. The CDR3 here is CASSLGPLEDSGNTIYF. The CDR3 DNA sequence: TGTGCCAGCAGCTTGGGACCGCTGGAAGACTCTGGAAACACCATATATTTT.

The CDR3 coding sequence is TGTGCCAGCAGTACTAACCCGGGACTAGGAACCAATGAGCAGTTCTTC. Translated, it gives CASSTNPGLGTNEQFF. The chain links TRBV28 to TRBJ2-1, with 8 bases fitting TRBD2. V was clipped by 5 bases and J by 6 bases; unmatched bases: 12. Germline CDR1 MDHEN, CDR2 SYDVKM. The CDR3 loop spans 16 amino acids.

The gene calls are TRBV25-1 and TRBJ2-1; D unclear. CDR3 length equals 16 residues. In germline, CDR1 is MGHDK, CDR2 SYGVNS. V lost 1 base and J 4 bases, leaving 14 bases between the germline ends. The DNA for the CDR3 is TGTGCCAGCAGTGAATTCCGCTCGACTGGGTACAATGAGCAGTTCTTC. This encodes CASSEFRSTGYNEQFF.

This rearrangement joins TRBV9 to TRBJ2-1; 11 bases fit TRBD2. Germline trimming cut 0 bases from V and 5 bases from J; bases unmatched to any gene: 10. Germline-derived CDR1 and CDR2 are SGDLS and YYNGEE. The CDR3 has 18 amino acids. CDR3 protein: CASSVETSGSRRHNEQFF. DNA for the CDR3: TGTGCCAGCAGCGTAGAAACTAGCGGGAGCCGGCGGCACAATGAGCAGTTCTTC.

The chain couples TRBV5-6 to TRBJ1-5; no reliable D call. Trimming took 0 bases from V and 4 from J, leaving 5 bases between them. Germline lookup yields CDR1 SGHDT and CDR2 YYEEEE. This CDR3 contains 13 residues. CDR3 in DNA: TGTGCCAGCAGCTTGGAATCAAATCAGCCCCAGCATTTT. Protein product: CASSLESNQPQHF.

The chain links TRBV28 to TRBJ2-3, with TRBD1 as a possible D gene (6 bases). Deletions cut 7 bases from V and 1 base from J, with 12 bases between. There are 14 residues in the CDR3. Germline CDR1 MDHEN, CDR2 SYDVKM. The CDR3 DNA is TGTGCCAGCACCGTGGCAGGGGGCACAGATACGCAGTATTTT. Protein sequence: CASTVAGGTDTQYF.

This clone was counted a single time. The chain joins TRBV5-6 to TRBJ2-7, with D maybe TRBD1 (6 bases). Germline loops: CDR1 SGHDT, CDR2 YYEEEE. There are 14 residues in the CDR3. Trimming pared 1 base from V and 7 bases from J, leaving 15 bases between. The CDR3 sequence: CASSLTGQRWEQYF. The CDR3 coding sequence is TGTGCCAGCAGCTTGACGGGACAAAGGTGGGAGCAGTACTTC.

The chain couples TRBV18 to TRBJ1-2; 9 bases agree with TRBD1. In germline, CDR1 is KGHSH, CDR2 LQKENI. Losses at the gene ends were 0 bases for V and 6 bases for J; bases not matched to a gene: 5. The CDR3 extends over 15 amino acids. Here the CDR3 reads CASSPPGQGRNGYTF. The CDR3 coding sequence is TGTGCCAGCTCACCACCGGGACAGGGTAGGAATGGCTACACCTTC.

V usage is TRBV6-1 and J usage is TRBJ2-7; TRBD1 is a possible D gene (6 bases). This CDR3 has 13 residues. Per germline, CDR1 MNHNS and CDR2 SASEGT. Trimming pared 6 bases from V and 6 bases from J, leaving 15 bases between. The CDR3 DNA sequence: TGTGCCAGCAGCCCGACAGGACTTGTCGAGCAGTACTTC. This codes for CASSPTGLVEQYF.